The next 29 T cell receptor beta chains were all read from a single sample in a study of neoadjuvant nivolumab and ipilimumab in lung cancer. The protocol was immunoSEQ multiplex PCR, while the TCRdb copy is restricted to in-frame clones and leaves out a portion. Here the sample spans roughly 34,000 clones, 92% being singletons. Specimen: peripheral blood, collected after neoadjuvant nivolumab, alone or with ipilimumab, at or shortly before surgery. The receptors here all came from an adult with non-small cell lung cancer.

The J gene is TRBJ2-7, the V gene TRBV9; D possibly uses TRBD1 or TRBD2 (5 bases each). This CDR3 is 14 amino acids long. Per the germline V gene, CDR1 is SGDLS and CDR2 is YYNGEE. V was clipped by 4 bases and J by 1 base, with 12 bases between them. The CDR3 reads CASSRGTLSYEQYF. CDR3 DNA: TGTGCCAGCAGCCGAGGGACGCTGTCCTACGAGCAGTACTTC.

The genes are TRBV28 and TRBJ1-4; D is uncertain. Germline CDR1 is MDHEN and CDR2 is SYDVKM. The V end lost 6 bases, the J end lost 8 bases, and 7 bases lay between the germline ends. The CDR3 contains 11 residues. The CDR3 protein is CASSWVEKLFF. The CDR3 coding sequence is TGTGCCAGCAGCTGGGTGGAAAAACTGTTTTTT. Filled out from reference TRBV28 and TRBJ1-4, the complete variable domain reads DVKVTQSSRYLVKRTGEKVFLECVQDMDHENMFWYRQDPGLGLRLIYFSYDVKMKEKGDIPEGYSVSREKKERFSLILESASTNQTSMYLCASSWVEKLFFGSGTQLSVL.

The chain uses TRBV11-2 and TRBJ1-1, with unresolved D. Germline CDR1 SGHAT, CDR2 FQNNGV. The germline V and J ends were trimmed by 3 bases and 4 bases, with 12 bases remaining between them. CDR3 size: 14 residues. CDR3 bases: TGTGCCAGCAGCTTCAGATTTCGGGGCACTGAAGCTTTCTTT. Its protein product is CASSFRFRGTEAFF.

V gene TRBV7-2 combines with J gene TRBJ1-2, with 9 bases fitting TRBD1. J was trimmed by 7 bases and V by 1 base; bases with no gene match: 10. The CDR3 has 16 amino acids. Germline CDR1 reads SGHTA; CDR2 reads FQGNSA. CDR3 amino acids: CASSLGNLQGASGYTF. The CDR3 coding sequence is TGTGCCAGCAGCTTAGGGAACCTACAGGGGGCAAGTGGCTACACCTTC. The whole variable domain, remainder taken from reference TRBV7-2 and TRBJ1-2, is GAGVSQSPSNKVTEKGKDVELRCDPISGHTALYWYRQSLGQGLEFLIYFQGNSAPDKSGLPSDRFSAERTGGSVSTLTIQRTQQEDSAVYLCASSLGNLQGASGYTFGSGTRLTVV.

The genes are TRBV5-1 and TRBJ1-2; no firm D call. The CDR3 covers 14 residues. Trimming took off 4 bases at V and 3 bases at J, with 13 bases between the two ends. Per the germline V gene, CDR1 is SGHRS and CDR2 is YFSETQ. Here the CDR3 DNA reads TGCGCCAGCAGCCCCGGCCGTGACCACTATGGCTACACCTTC. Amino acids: CASSPGRDHYGYTF. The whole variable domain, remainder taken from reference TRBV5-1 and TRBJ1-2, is KAGVTQTPRYLIKTRGQQVTLSCSPISGHRSVSWYQQTPGQGLQFLFEYFSETQRNKGNFPGRFSGRQFSNSRSEMNVSTLELGDSALYLCASSPGRDHYGYTFGSGTRLTVV.

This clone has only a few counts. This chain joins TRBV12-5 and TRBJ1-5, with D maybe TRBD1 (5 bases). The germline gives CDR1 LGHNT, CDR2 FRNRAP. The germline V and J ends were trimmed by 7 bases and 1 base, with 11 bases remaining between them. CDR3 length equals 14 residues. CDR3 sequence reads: CASALGLSNQPQHF. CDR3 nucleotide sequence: TGTGCTAGTGCCTTGGGACTAAGCAATCAGCCCCAGCATTTT.

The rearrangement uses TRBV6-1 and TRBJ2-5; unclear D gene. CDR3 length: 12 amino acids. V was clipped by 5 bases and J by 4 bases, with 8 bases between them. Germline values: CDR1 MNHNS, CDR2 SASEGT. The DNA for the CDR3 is TGTGCCAGCAGTTCGATAGGAGAGACCCAGTACTTC. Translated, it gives CASSSIGETQYF.

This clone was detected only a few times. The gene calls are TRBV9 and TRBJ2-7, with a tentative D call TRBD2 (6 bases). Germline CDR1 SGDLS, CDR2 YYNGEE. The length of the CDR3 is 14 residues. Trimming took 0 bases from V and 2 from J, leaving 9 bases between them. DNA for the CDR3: TGTGCCAGCAGCGTAGGGGCGGGGACCTACGAGCAGTACTTC. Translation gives CASSVGAGTYEQYF. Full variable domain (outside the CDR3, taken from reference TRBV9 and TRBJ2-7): DSGVTQTPKHLITATGQRVTLRCSPRSGDLSVYWYQQSLDQGLQFLIQYYNGEERAKGNILERFSAQQFPDLHSELNLSSLELGDSALYFCASSVGAGTYEQYFGPGTRLTVT.

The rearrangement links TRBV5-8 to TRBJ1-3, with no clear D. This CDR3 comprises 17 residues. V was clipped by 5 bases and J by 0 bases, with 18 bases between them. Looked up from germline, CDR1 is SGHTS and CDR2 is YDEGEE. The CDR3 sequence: CASSLGANPNSGNTIYF. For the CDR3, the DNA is TGTGCCAGCAGTCTGGGAGCCAACCCGAACTCTGGAAACACCATATATTTT.

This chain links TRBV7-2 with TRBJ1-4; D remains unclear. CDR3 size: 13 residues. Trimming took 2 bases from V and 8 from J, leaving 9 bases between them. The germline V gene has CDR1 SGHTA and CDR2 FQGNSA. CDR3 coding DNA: TGTGCCAGCAGCTTAAGGGTTGGAGAAAAACTGTTTTTT. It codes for CASSLRVGEKLFF.

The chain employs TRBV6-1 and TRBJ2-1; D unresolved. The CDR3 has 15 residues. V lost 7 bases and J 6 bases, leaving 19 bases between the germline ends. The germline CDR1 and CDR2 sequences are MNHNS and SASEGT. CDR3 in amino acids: CASTEGRVSRNEQFF. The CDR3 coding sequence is TGTGCCAGCACCGAAGGTAGGGTATCGCGCAATGAGCAGTTCTTC.

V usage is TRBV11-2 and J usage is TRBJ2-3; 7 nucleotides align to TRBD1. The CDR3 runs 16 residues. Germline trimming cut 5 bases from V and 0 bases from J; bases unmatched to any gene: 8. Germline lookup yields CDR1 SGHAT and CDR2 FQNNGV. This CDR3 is CASSTGQFMSTDTQYF. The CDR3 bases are TGTGCCAGCAGCACGGGACAGTTTATGAGCACAGATACGCAGTATTTT.

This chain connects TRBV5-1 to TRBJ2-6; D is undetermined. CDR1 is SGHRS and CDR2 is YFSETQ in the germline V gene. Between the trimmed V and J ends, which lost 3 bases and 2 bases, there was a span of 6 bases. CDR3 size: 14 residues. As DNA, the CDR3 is TGCGCCAGCAGCTCCGCTCCTGGGGCCAACGTCCTGACTTTC. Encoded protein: CASSSAPGANVLTF.

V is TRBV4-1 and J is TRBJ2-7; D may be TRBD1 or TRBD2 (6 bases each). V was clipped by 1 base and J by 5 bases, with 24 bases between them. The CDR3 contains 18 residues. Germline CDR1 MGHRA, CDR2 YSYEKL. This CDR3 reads CASSQGVLGGGSHHEQYF. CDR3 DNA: TGCGCCAGCAGCCAAGGAGTTTTAGGAGGGGGTAGTCACCACGAGCAGTACTTC.

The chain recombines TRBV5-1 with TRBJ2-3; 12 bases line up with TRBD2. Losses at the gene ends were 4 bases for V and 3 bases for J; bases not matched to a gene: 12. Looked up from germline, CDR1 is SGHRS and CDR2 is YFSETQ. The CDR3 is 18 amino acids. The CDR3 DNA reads TGCGCCAGCAGCCCCGAGCCGGGACTAGCGGGCTGGACAGATACGCAGTATTTT. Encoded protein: CASSPEPGLAGWTDTQYF.

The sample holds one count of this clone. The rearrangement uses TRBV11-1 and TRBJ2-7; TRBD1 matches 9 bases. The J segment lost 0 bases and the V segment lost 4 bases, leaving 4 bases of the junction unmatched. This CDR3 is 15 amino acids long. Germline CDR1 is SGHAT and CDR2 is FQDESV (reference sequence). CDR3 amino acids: CASSWGQGLSYEQYF. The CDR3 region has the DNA TGTGCCAGCAGCTGGGGACAGGGTCTCTCCTACGAGCAGTACTTC.

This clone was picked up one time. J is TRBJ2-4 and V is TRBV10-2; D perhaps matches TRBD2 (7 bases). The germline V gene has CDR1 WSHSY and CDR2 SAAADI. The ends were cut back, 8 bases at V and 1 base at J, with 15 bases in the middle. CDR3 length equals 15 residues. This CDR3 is CASRQGGVAKNIQYF. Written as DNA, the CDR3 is TGCGCCAGCCGCCAAGGGGGGGTGGCCAAAAACATTCAGTACTTC.

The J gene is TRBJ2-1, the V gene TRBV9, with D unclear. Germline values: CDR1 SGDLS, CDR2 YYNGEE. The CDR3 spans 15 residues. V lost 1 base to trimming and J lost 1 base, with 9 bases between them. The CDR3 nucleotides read TGTGCCAGCAGCGTAACGGATACTTCCTACAATGAGCAGTTCTTC. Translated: CASSVTDTSYNEQFF.

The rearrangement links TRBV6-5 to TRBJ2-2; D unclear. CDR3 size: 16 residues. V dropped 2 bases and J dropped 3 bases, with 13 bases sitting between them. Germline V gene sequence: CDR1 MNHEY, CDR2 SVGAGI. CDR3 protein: CASSYNMNTYTGELFF. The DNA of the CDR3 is TGTGCCAGCAGTTACAATATGAACACCTACACCGGGGAGCTGTTTTTT.

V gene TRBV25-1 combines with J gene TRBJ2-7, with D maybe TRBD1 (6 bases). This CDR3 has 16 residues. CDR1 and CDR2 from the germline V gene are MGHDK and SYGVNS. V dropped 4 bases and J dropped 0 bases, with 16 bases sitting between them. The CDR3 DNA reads TGTGCCAGCAGTGGGGAACAGGGCGCTGACTCCTACGAGCAGTACTTC. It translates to CASSGEQGADSYEQYF.

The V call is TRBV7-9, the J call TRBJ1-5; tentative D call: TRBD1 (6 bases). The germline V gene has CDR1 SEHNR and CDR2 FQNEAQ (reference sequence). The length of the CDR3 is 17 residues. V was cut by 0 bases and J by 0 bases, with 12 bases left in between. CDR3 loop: CASSLALGQISNQPQHF. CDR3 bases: TGTGCCAGCAGCTTAGCTCTTGGACAGATTAGCAATCAGCCCCAGCATTTT.

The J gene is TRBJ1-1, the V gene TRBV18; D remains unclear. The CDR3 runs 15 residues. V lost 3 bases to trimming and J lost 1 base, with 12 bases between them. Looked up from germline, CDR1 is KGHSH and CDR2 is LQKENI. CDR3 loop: CASSPSSVENTEAFF. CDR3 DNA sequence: TGTGCCAGCTCACCCTCGTCAGTAGAGAACACTGAAGCTTTCTTT.

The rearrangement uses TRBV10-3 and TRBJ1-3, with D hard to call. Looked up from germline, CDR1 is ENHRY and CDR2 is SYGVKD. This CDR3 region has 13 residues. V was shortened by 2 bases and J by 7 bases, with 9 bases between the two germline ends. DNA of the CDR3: TGTGCCATCAGTGAGCCCGGGGTGAACACCATATATTTT. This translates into CAISEPGVNTIYF.

CDR3 residues: CASSPRESSGRRWGTQYF. In DNA, the CDR3 is TGTGCCAGCAGCCCCCGAGAGTCTAGCGGGAGGAGGTGGGGGACCCAGTACTTC. The rearrangement joins TRBV7-2 to TRBJ2-5, with 11 bases identical to TRBD2. J was trimmed by 7 bases and V by 5 bases; bases with no gene match: 18. There are 18 residues in the CDR3. The V gene's germline CDR1 is SGHTA and CDR2 FQGNSA.

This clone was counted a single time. CDR3: CASRGPQDTDTQYF. The CDR3 DNA sequence: TGTGCCAGCAGGGGACCGCAAGACACAGATACGCAGTATTTT. The chain couples TRBV28 to TRBJ2-3; D possibly uses TRBD1 or TRBD2 (5 bases each). This CDR3 spans 14 amino acids. With 6 bases removed from V and 2 bases from J, the gap between germline ends came to 12 bases. Germline CDR1 reads MDHEN; CDR2 reads SYDVKM.

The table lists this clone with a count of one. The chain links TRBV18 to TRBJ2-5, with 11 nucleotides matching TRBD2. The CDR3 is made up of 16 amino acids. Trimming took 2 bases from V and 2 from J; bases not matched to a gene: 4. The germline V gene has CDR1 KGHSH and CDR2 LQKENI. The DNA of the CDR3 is TGTGCCAGCTCACCAGGGGGACTAGCGGCTCAAGAGACCCAGTACTTC. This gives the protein CASSPGGLAAQETQYF.

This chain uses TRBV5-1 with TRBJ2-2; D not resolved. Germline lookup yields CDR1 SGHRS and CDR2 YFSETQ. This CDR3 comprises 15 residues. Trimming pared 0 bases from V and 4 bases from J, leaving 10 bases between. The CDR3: CASSLAIGGTGELFF. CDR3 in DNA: TGCGCCAGCAGCTTGGCAATTGGCGGCACCGGGGAGCTGTTTTTT.

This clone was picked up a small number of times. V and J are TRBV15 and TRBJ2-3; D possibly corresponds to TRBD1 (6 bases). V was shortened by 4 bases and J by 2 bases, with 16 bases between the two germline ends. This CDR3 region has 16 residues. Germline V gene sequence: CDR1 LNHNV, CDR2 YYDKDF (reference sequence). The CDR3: CATSTRGTGYTDTQYF. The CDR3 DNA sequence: TGTGCCACCAGCACCAGGGGAACAGGCTACACAGATACGCAGTATTTT.

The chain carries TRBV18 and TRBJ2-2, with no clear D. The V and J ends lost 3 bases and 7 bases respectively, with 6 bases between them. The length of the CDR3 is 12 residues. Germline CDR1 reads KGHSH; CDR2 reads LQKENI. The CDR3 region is CASSPQVGELFF. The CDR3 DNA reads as TGTGCCAGCTCACCGCAGGTCGGGGAGCTGTTTTTT.